The rows below give T cell receptor beta chains drawn from one sample of a study of graft-versus-host responses after intestinal transplantation. The table came from immunoSEQ multiplex PCR; TCRdb's copy has only in-frame clones and leaves some out. The sample consists of 90,000 to 150,000 clones, 85% to 95% of them appearing once. These receptors' antigens are unknown. This specimen consisted of unstimulated CD8+ T cells sorted from spleen or lymph node cells, obtained before intestinal transplant. The receptors originated from a human donor who received an intestinal transplant. Each CDR3 is given without its conserved first and last residue. Each record gives: V gene, J gene, CDR3 protein.

TRBV28	TRBJ1-2	ASSPHSGTVNFYGYT
TRBV15	TRBJ1-2	ATSRFGHLKDANYGYT
TRBV27	TRBJ2-3	ASSSPGTSGKTDTQY
TRBV7-6	TRBJ1-4	ASSLTGGNEKLF
TRBV7-6	TRBJ2-7	ASSPGQLNYEQY
TRBV16	TRBJ1-6	ASSHGNSPLH
TRBV4-3	NA	ASSQTSGRGYEQY
TRBV7-6	TRBJ2-7	ASSYGTHNEQY
TRBV19	TRBJ1-2	ASSIAGYGYT
TRBV5-1	TRBJ1-1	ASSHGQGNTEAF
TRBV4-3	TRBJ1-2	ASSQASSVGYGYT
TRBV27	TRBJ2-7	ASSFLGAYSVQY
TRBV7-9	TRBJ2-1	ASSDRDRYNEQF
TRBV6-5	TRBJ2-7	ASSLLGRPSYEQY
TRBV5-6	TRBJ1-5	ASSLDTAWTVCNQPQH
TRBV7-9	TRBJ1-3	ASSPGWGIANTIY
TRBV4-3	TRBJ2-7	ASSQGRRSRGGEQY
TRBV15	TRBJ2-7	ATSATDGSYEQY
TRBV21-1	TRBJ2-7	ASSLRDRYYEQY
TRBV28	TRBJ2-7	ASSHAGRADEQY
TRBV7-8	TRBJ1-5	ASSFKGVGDNQPQH
TRBV9	TRBJ2-1	ASSVNTGNEQF
TRBV5-6	TRBJ1-3	ASSLNNRGSPGNTIY
TRBV19	TRBJ2-5	ASSIVSGRETQY
TRBV18	TRBJ2-7	ASSPSDLRDHEQY
TRBV10-3	TRBJ2-1	AISDTSYNEQF
TRBV28	TRBJ2-5	ASSLLAETQETQY
TRBV15	TRBJ1-2	ATSRDLGRELFYGYT
TRBV30	TRBJ2-7	AWSPSRNEQY
TRBV9	TRBJ2-7	ASSDDRGAAAYEQY
TRBV28	TRBJ1-3	ASSVTGSGNTIY
TRBV5-1	TRBJ2-1	ASSLMAGGDNEQF
TRBV4-3	TRBJ2-7	ASSQASGRIPYEQY
TRBV14	TRBJ1-1	ASSPGQGNTEAF
TRBV6-1	TRBJ2-7	ASKRTESSYEQY
TRBV19	TRBJ2-2	ASTPPREWNTGELF
TRBV15	TRBJ2-7	ATSIRAGLGEQY
TRBV6-1	TRBJ2-7	ASGGYEQY
TRBV7-9	TRBJ2-3	ASSARDRGSTDTQY
TRBV28	TRBJ2-1	ASSSPLPEREEPNYNEQF
TRBV7-6	TRBJ2-7	ASSLLSDEQY
TRBV4-3	TRBJ2-7	ASSQDAGTGLYEQY
TRBV4-1	TRBJ1-5	ASSQDPLGYSNQPQH
TRBV13	TRBJ1-4	ASSPYRGGEKLF
TRBV14	TRBJ2-1	ASSQTHPSGSGWNEQF
TRBV6-4	TRBJ2-5	ASSDQDRKETQY
TRBV9	NA	ASSVGTRTYEQY
TRBV11-2	TRBJ1-5	ASSLATASLESNQPQH
TRBV28	TRBJ1-1	ASSLYGAEAF
TRBV5-4	TRBJ2-3	ASSSGASGRAIDTQY
TRBV28	TRBJ2-5	ASSLNSGGSQETQY
TRBV5-4	TRBJ2-3	ASSPGVGLSTDTQY